Listed here are 24 T cell receptor beta chains from one sample, sequenced in a study of kidney transplant recipient with SARS-CoV-2 infection. From the reads, TCRdb called clonotypes with MiXCR, one entry per CDR3 protein. The sample holds fewer than 250,000 distinct CDR3 sequences, under 30% seen once. This specimen consisted of a blood sample, obtained at baseline and between days 110 and 120 from a kidney transplant recipient. The receptors were sampled from a male patient younger than 45 who had COVID-19 and was a kidney transplant recipient. A subset of T cells may come from the graft donor.

A word on this clonotype: A much larger clone sits a single nucleotide away, making a read error possible. The chain's CDR3 is CGSRVRITQSRTNVLTF. CDR3 DNA sequence: TGTGGCAGCCGGGTTAGGATAACACAAAGTCGGACCAACGTCCTGACTTTC. The gene calls are TRBV8-2 and TRBJ2-6. TRBV8-2 corresponds to a pseudogene. The CDR3 is made up of 17 amino acids.

This clonotype occurred a few times. V is TRBV9 and J is TRBJ2-1; no definite D call. Germline assignment: CDR1 SGDLS and CDR2 YYNGEE. Trimming shortened V by 6 bases and J by 0 bases, and 16 bases separated the two germline ends. CDR3 size: 16 residues. In DNA form, the CDR3 reads TGTGCCAGCACCCGTAATGTGTTAAGCTCCTACAATGAGCAGTTCTTC. This encodes CASTRNVLSSYNEQFF.

A remark on this clonotype: Just one base apart from a much larger clone, this may be a read error. The V gene is TRBV6-5, the J gene TRBJ2-5; D may correspond to TRBD1 or TRBD2 (7 bases each). With the DNA end fitting TRBJ2-7 better, the J assignment may be wrong. Germline loops: CDR1 MNHEY, CDR2 SVGAGI. The CDR3 totals 14 residues. DNA of the CDR3: TGTGCCAGCAGTGGATGGCAGGGGGGGTACGAGCAGTACTTC. It yields the protein CASSGWQGGYEQYF.

This clonotype came up many times. The V and J genes are TRBV7-8 and TRBJ1-2; D remains unclear. The CDR3 covers 17 residues. Germline V CDR1 and CDR2: SGHVS, FQNEAQ. V dropped 5 bases and J dropped 4 bases, with 23 bases sitting between them. This CDR3 is CASSVGTFTRKTYGYTF. Here the CDR3 DNA reads TGTGCCAGCAGCGTAGGCACGTTTACCCGAAAGACCTATGGCTACACCTTC.

This clonotype has a count of ten or more. J is TRBJ1-2 and V is TRBV11-3; D unclear. This CDR3 spans 17 amino acids. Deletions cut 5 bases from V and 4 bases from J, with 23 bases between. CDR1 is SGHNT and CDR2 is YENEEA in the germline V gene. The chain's CDR3 is CASSSAGDLGKTYGYTF. CDR3 in DNA: TGTGCCAGCAGCAGCGCTGGCGATCTCGGAAAGACCTATGGCTACACCTTC.

In the case of this clonotype: Relative to the germline gene, one junction end is altered; a read error may explain this. The rearrangement uses TRBV28 and TRBJ1-2, with 7 bases fitting TRBD1. The CDR3 is 13 amino acids. Germline V gene sequence: CDR1 MDHEN, CDR2 SYDVKM. CDR3 sequence: CASSLTGNYGHTF. CDR3 in DNA: TGTGCCAGCAGTTTGACAGGGAACTATGGCCACACCTTC.

Comment on this clonotype: A junction boundary mismatches the germline segment, possibly from a read error. The rearrangement links TRBV5-8 to TRBJ2-6; D remains ambiguous. There are 18 residues in the CDR3. Germline loops: CDR1 SGHTS, CDR2 YDEGEE. CDR3 bases: TGTGCCAGCCATATAGTTTCATCCACGCAAAGTCGGGCCGACGTCCTGACTTTC. It specifies CASHIVSSTQSRADVLTF.

This clonotype was counted ten times or more. V usage is TRBV20-1 and J usage is TRBJ1-2, with D unresolved. Trimming stripped 5 bases from V and 4 bases from J, with 23 bases between. The length of the CDR3 is 16 residues. The germline gives CDR1 DFQATT, CDR2 SNEGSKA (reference sequence). The CDR3 DNA reads as TGCAGTGCTCAATATGTGCTGTTTCGAAAGACCTATGGCTACACCTTC. This encodes CSAQYVLFRKTYGYTF.

This clonotype has a count of ten or more. This chain's CDR3 is CASSSGLAGVSGELFF. For the CDR3, the DNA is TGCGCCAGCAGCTCGGGACTAGCGGGGGTATCAGGGGAGCTGTTTTTT. V usage is TRBV5-1 and J usage is TRBJ2-2; 14 positions agree with TRBD2. Looked up from germline, CDR1 is SGHRS and CDR2 is YFSETQ. This CDR3 has 16 residues. V shed 3 bases, J shed 8 bases, and the junction held 6 bases outside the gene matches.

This clonotype came up once. With a much larger clone just one base away, this may be a read error. No conserved phenylalanine or tryptophan ends this CDR3, so it is likely a read error. Here the CDR3 DNA reads TGTGCCAGCAGTTACGGGGGGGTTAACTATGGCTACACCCTC. It codes for CASSYGGVNYGYTL. V usage is TRBV6-5 and J usage is TRBJ1-2, with a possible D match to TRBD1 (5 bases). V was shortened by 2 bases and J by 1 base, with 8 bases between the two germline ends. The CDR3 loop spans 14 amino acids. From germline, CDR1 is MNHEY and CDR2 SVGAGI.

This clonotype came up many times. This chain uses TRBV4-2 with TRBJ1-1; D call uncertain. The CDR3 has 17 amino acids. Looked up from germline, CDR1 is LGHNA and CDR2 is YNFKEQ. The ends were cut back, 5 bases at V and 3 bases at J, with 22 bases in the middle. In nucleotides, the CDR3 is TGTGCCAGCAGCGGAGGTTGGGATTCAACACGGGACACTGAAGCTTTCTTT. The encoded protein is CASSGGWDSTRDTEAFF.

Comments on this clonotype: A read error may explain this, as a much larger clone is one base away. J is TRBJ1-2 and V is TRBV15; no clear D gene. This CDR3 spans 17 amino acids. Germline assignment: CDR1 LNHNV and CDR2 YYDKDF (reference sequence). The DNA of the CDR3 is TGTGTCACCAGCTCTCAAGAAAGGTGTGGAAAGACCTATGGCTACACCTTC. Translation: CVTSSQERCGKTYGYTF.

This clonotype was seen at least ten times. The V gene is TRBV23-1, the J gene TRBJ1-2; D gene uncertain. TRBV23-1 is flagged as an ORF with uncertain function. Between the trimmed V and J ends, which lost 4 bases and 4 bases, there was a span of 22 bases. This CDR3 has 17 amino acids. This chain's CDR3 is CASSPKGLRRKTYGYTF. CDR3 in DNA: TGCGCCAGCAGTCCTAAAGGGCTACGCAGAAAGACCTATGGCTACACCTTC.

Many counts were recorded for this clonotype. The chain employs TRBV5-4 and TRBJ1-2, with 8 positions matching TRBD1. The CDR3 extends over 15 amino acids. The germline V gene has CDR1 SGHNT and CDR2 YYREEE (reference sequence). V gave up 3 bases and J gave up 3 bases; unmatched junction bases: 7. The CDR3: CASSSRQGIDYGYTF. In DNA form, the CDR3 reads TGTGCCAGCAGCTCCCGACAGGGGATAGACTATGGCTACACCTTC.

The sample holds many counts of this clonotype. The CDR3 DNA is TGTGCCACCAGTGGAGGGAACCACGAGCAGTACTTC. This codes for CATSGGNHEQYF. J is TRBJ2-7 and V is TRBV24-1, with TRBD2 as a possible D gene (5 bases). The germline V gene has CDR1 KGHDR and CDR2 SFDVKD. The CDR3 length is 12 residues. V lost 5 bases to trimming and J lost 5 bases, with 9 bases between them.

As to this clonotype: A much larger clone sits a single nucleotide away, making a read error possible. The chain couples TRBV5-5 to TRBJ2-2; D might be TRBD1 or TRBD2, each matching 5 bases. Looked up from germline, CDR1 is SGHKS and CDR2 is YYEKEE (reference sequence). This CDR3 is built from 15 residues. This CDR3 is CASSFTQVSTGELLF. The CDR3, as DNA: TGTGCCAGCAGCTTTACACAGGTCTCCACCGGGGAGCTGCTTTTT. Full variable domain (outside the CDR3, taken from reference TRBV5-5 and TRBJ2-2): DAGVTQSPTHLIKTRGQQVTLRCSPISGHKSVSWYQQVLGQGPQFIFQYYEKEERGRGNFPDRFSARQFPNYSSELNVNALLLGDSALYLCASSFTQVSTGELLFGEGSRLTVL.

This clonotype was counted at least ten times. This chain joins TRBV19 and TRBJ1-2; D might be TRBD1 (5 bases). V shed 7 bases and J shed 1 base, with 16 bases lying between them. This CDR3 is built from 15 residues. Germline V gives CDR1 LNHDA, CDR2 SQIVND (reference sequence). CDR3 loop: CASTPFGGDNYGYTF. In nucleotides, the CDR3 is TGTGCCAGTACCCCCTTCGGAGGGGATAACTATGGCTACACCTTC.

This clonotype showed up many times. This chain connects TRBV6-2 or TRBV6-3 to TRBJ2-2, with D perhaps being TRBD1 or TRBD2 (5 bases each). Trimming took off 2 bases at V and 4 bases at J, with 11 bases between the two ends. Germline loops: CDR1 MNHEY, CDR2 SVGEGT. The CDR3 covers 15 residues. The CDR3 region has the DNA TGTGCCAGCAGTTACGGGTGGGGGAGCACCGGGGAGCTGTTTTTT. It encodes CASSYGWGSTGELFF.

A word on this clonotype: A much larger clone sits a single nucleotide away, making a read error possible. No conserved phenylalanine or tryptophan is present at the end of the CDR3, so a read error is the likely explanation. V gene TRBV4-1 combines with J gene TRBJ1-5; D remains ambiguous. Germline V gene sequence: CDR1 MGHRA, CDR2 YSYEKL. The CDR3 spans 18 residues. V was clipped by 1 base and J by 2 bases, with 18 bases between them. The CDR3 coding sequence is TGCGCCAGCAGCCAAGTGGGTCGAGTAGGTGGTGGCAATCAGCCCCAGCATTCT. Protein product: CASSQVGRVGGGNQPQHS.

A word on this clonotype: At one of its ends the junction is not consistent with the germline gene, which may arise from a read error. This chain joins TRBV19 and TRBJ2-5; 16 bases line up with TRBD2. The J call is in doubt because the DNA end fits TRBJ2-3 better. This CDR3 comprises 17 residues. Per germline, CDR1 LNHDA and CDR2 SQIVND (reference sequence). The CDR3, as DNA: TGTGCCAATAGTATTTCTGGGACTAGCGGGGGGGAAGATACGCAGTATTTT. Translated: CANSISGTSGGEDTQYF.

Notes on this clonotype: A read error may explain this, as a much larger clone is one base away. This chain joins TRBV6-4 and TRBJ1-2; no clear D gene. Trimming took off 3 bases at V and 4 bases at J, with 21 bases between the two ends. CDR3 length equals 17 residues. Looked up from germline, CDR1 is MRHNA and CDR2 is SNTAGT. CDR3 nucleotide sequence: TGTGCCAGCAGTGAGGCACTCCCACACGGAAAGACCTATGGCTACACCTTC. As protein: CASSEALPHGKTYGYTF.

This clonotype was seen repeatedly, ten times or more. The rearrangement uses TRBV28 and TRBJ1-1; no clear D. Germline CDR1 reads MDHEN; CDR2 reads SYDVKM. This CDR3 has 13 residues. V was pared by 3 bases and J by 1 base, with 6 bases between. The DNA for the CDR3 is TGTGCCAGCAGTTTGTCCAAGAACACTGAAGCTTTCTTT. Its translation: CASSLSKNTEAFF.

Many counts were recorded for this clonotype. The chain recombines TRBV7-6 with TRBJ1-6, with 7 nucleotides matching TRBD1. CDR1 and CDR2 from the germline V gene are SGHVS and FNYEAQ. CDR3 length: 16 amino acids. J was trimmed by 7 bases and V by 1 base; bases with no gene match: 7. CDR3 sequence: CASSLVSGDRNSPLHF. The CDR3 coding sequence is TGTGCCAGCAGCTTAGTATCCGGGGACAGAAATTCACCCCTCCACTTT.

This clonotype was detected many times. This rearrangement joins TRBV3-1 to TRBJ1-1; D is unresolved. Germline CDR1 LGHDT, CDR2 YNNKEL (reference sequence). The CDR3 is 17 amino acids. V lost 5 bases to trimming and J lost 4 bases, with 23 bases between them. In DNA, the CDR3 is TGTGCCAGCAGCATCAGGAATCCCATTTCAATTCGCACTGAAGCTTTCTTT. Its protein product is CASSIRNPISIRTEAFF.